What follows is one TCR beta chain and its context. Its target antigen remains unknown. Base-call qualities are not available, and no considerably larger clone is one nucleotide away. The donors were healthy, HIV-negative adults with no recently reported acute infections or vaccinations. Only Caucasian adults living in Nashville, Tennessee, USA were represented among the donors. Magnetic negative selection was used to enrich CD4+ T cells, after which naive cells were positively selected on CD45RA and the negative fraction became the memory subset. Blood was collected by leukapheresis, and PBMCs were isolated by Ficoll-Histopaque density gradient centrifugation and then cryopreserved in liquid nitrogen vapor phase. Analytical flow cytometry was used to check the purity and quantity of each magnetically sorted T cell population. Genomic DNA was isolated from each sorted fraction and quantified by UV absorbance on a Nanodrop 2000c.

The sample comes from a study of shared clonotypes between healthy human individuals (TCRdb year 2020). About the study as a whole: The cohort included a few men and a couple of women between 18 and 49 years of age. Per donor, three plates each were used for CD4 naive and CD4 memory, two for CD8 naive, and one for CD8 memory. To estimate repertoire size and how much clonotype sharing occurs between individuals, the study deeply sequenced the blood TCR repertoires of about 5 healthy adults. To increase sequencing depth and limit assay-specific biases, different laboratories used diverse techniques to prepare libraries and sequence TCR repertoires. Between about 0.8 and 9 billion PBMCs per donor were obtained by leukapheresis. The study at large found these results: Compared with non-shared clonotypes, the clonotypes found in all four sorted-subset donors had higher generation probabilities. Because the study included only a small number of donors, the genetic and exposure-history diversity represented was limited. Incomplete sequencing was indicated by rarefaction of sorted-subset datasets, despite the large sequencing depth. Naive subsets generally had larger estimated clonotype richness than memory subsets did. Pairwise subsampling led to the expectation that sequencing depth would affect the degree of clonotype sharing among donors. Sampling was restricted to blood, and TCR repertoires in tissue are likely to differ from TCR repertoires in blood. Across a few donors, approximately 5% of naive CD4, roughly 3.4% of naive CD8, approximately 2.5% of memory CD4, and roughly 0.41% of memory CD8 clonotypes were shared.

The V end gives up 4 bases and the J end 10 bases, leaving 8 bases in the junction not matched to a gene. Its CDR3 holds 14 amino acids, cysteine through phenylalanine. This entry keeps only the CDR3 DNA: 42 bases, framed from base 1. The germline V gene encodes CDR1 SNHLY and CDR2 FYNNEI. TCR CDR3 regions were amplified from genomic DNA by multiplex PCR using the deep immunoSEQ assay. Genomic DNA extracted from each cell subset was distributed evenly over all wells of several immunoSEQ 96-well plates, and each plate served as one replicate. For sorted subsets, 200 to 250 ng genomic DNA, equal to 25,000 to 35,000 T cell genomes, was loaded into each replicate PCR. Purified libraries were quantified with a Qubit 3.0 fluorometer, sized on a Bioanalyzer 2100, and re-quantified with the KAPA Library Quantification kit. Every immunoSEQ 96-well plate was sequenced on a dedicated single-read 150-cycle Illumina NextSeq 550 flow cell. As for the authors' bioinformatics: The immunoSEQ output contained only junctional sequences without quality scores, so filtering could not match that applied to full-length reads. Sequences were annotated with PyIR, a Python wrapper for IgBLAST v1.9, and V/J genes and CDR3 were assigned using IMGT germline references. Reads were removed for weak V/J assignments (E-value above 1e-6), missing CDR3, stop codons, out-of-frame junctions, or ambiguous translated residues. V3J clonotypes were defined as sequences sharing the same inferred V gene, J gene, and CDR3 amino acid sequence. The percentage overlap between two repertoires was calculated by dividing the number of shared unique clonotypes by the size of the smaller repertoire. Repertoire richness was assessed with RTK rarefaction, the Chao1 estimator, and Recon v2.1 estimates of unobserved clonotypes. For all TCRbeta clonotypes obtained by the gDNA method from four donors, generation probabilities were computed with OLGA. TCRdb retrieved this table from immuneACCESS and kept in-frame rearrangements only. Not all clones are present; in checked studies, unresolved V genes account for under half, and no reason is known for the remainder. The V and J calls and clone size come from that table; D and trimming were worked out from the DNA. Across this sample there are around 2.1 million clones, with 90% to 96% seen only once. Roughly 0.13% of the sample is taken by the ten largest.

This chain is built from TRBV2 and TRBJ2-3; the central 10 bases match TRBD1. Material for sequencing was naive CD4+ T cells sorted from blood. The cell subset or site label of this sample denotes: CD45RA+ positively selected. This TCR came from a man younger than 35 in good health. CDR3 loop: CASSGTGGTGSQYF. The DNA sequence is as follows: TGTGCCAGCAGTGGGACAGGGGGAACCGGATCGCAGTATTTT.